This T cell receptor (beta chain) derives from a study of blood T cell repertoires in COVID-19. At the level of the study: Collection of acute and convalescent COVID-19 samples took place in the United States, Italy and Spain.

This clone was seen only once. The CDR3 has 16 amino acids. Germline V gene sequence: CDR1 SGHTA, CDR2 FQGNSA. Losses at the gene ends were 2 bases for V and 6 bases for J; bases not matched to a gene: 9. Only in-frame clones appear in the TCRdb table, and some are missing; sequencing was by immunoSEQ multiplex PCR. The profile shows approximately 220,000 clones, under 90% of them singletons. The V gene is TRBV7-2, the J gene TRBJ2-1, with TRBD2 identical over 8 bases. The TCR originated in a middle-aged woman who had been exposed to COVID-19. Specimen: PBMCs or T cells enriched from blood (not recorded which). The CDR3 DNA follows: TGTGCCAGCAGCTTAATGACCTTAGCGGGATTCAATGAGCAGTTCTTC. The encoded protein is CASSLMTLAGFNEQFF. Full variable domain (remainder filled in from reference TRBV7-2 and TRBJ2-1): GAGVSQSPSNKVTEKGKDVELRCDPISGHTALYWYRQSLGQGLEFLIYFQGNSAPDKSGLPSDRFSAERTGGSVSTLTIQRTQQEDSAVYLCASSLMTLAGFNEQFFGPGTRLTVL.